These 9 T cell receptor beta chains were all obtained from the same sample, sequenced in a study of blood T cell repertoires in COVID-19 (dated by TCRdb to the early 2020s). The library was built by means of the immunoSEQ multiplex PCR assay. The table comes from immuneACCESS by way of TCRdb, which keeps in-frame sequences with V and J called. Part of the clones is missing from these tables; in studies checked, under half for an unresolved V gene and the rest for unknown reasons. Recorded for this sample are approximately 100,000 clones; 84% of them occurred a single time. The ten largest make up 6.5% to 8% of the sample. The material sequenced was peripheral blood. Receptor source: a woman aged 45-59 years with acute or convalescent COVID-19.

This sequence joins TRBV5-1 and TRBJ1-5; 8 bases agree with TRBD1. Trimming at V came to 0 bases and at J to 7 bases, leaving 6 bases not matched to a gene. From germline, CDR1 is SGHRS and CDR2 YFSETQ. This CDR3 has 15 residues. DNA for the CDR3: TGCGCCAGCAGCTTGGCAGCAGGGGGCGACCAGCCCCAGCATTTT. Amino acid sequence: CASSLAAGGDQPQHF. The whole variable domain, filled in from reference TRBV5-1 and TRBJ1-5, reads KAGVTQTPRYLIKTRGQQVTLSCSPISGHRSVSWYQQTPGQGLQFLFEYFSETQRNKGNFPGRFSGRQFSNSRSEMNVSTLELGDSALYLCASSLAAGGDQPQHFGDGTRLSIL.

The rearrangement joins TRBV19 to TRBJ2-2, with TRBD1 matching 8 bases. The germline gives CDR1 LNHDA, CDR2 SQIVND (reference sequence). After removal of 4 bases from V and 6 bases from J, the junction contained 10 bases not matched to a gene. This CDR3 region has 16 residues. The CDR3 bases are TGTGCCAGTAGTAAAGGTGGCAGGGGGCGACCCGGGGAGCTGTTTTTT. It translates to CASSKGGRGRPGELFF.

The chain uses TRBV28 and TRBJ2-5; TRBD1 matches at 7 bases. V lost 3 bases, J lost 1 base, and 2 bases stayed unmatched. CDR1 MDHEN and CDR2 SYDVKM come from the germline V gene. The CDR3 is 14 residues long. CDR3 in amino acids: CASSFDRVQETQYF. The CDR3 coding sequence is TGTGCCAGCAGTTTTGACAGGGTCCAAGAGACCCAGTACTTC.

In this sample, this clone turned up once. This chain joins TRBV3-1 (or the pseudogene TRBV3-2) and TRBJ2-3; 8 bases align to TRBD2. The CDR3 consists of 15 residues. Losses at the gene ends were 4 bases for V and 6 bases for J; bases not matched to a gene: 9. In germline, CDR1 is LGHDT, CDR2 YNNKEL (reference sequence). CDR3 coding DNA: TGTGCCAGCAGCCCGCGCTCGGGGGGGGAGGATACGCAGTATTTT. Amino acid sequence: CASSPRSGGEDTQYF.

The chain uses TRBV11-1 and TRBJ1-4; 9 bases map to TRBD1. V shed 5 bases, J shed 8 bases, and the junction held 12 bases outside the gene matches. Looked up from germline, CDR1 is SGHAT and CDR2 is FQDESV (reference sequence). The CDR3 has 16 amino acids. DNA for the CDR3: TGTGCCAGCAGCATGGCCCCCGGGACAGGGCAGGAAAAACTGTTTTTT. Its translation is CASSMAPGTGQEKLFF.

V is TRBV30 and J is TRBJ1-2; D might be TRBD1 (5 bases). The V end lost 7 bases, the J end lost 4 bases, and 13 bases lay between the germline ends. Germline-derived CDR1 and CDR2 are GTSNPN and SVGIG (reference sequence). The CDR3 sequence is 12 residues long. CDR3 bases: TGTGCCTCAAAAGGGGTCGGCTATGGCTACACCTTC. Translating gives CASKGVGYGYTF.

The chain employs TRBV5-1 and TRBJ2-7; D is possibly TRBD2 (7 bases). CDR3 length equals 16 residues. Germline-derived CDR1 and CDR2 are SGHRS and YFSETQ. V lost 6 bases and J 0 bases, leaving 19 bases between the germline ends. CDR3 sequence (DNA): TGCGCCAGCACCTATCGACCAGGGGACTACTCCTACGAGCAGTACTTC. Protein product: CASTYRPGDYSYEQYF.

This rearrangement joins TRBV7-9 to TRBJ2-2; D is perhaps TRBD2 (6 bases). The CDR3 spans 16 residues. Germline assignment: CDR1 SEHNR and CDR2 FQNEAQ (reference sequence). V lost 2 bases and J 3 bases, leaving 13 bases between the germline ends. In nucleotides, the CDR3 is TGTGCCAGCAGCTTACGTCGGAGGGGCGACACCGGGGAGCTGTTTTTT. Its translation: CASSLRRRGDTGELFF.

The chain carries TRBV6-1 and TRBJ1-5, with 7 nucleotides matching TRBD1. Losses at the gene ends were 1 base for V and 2 bases for J; bases not matched to a gene: 5. Germline V gene lookup returns CDR1 MNHNS and CDR2 SASEGT. The CDR3 has 16 residues. CDR3 region: CASSEGGGFGNQPQHF. CDR3 nucleotides: TGTGCCAGCAGTGAAGGAGGGGGCTTCGGCAATCAGCCCCAGCATTTT.